The T cell receptor beta chain described here comes from a study of a mutant IDH1 vaccine in newly diagnosed glioma. Study-level information: Most patients had radiochemotherapy with temozolomide before enrollment; others had one alone.

This clone has a handful of counts. Its antigen is as yet unknown. Only in-frame clones appear in the TCRdb table, and some are missing; sequencing was by immunoSEQ multiplex PCR. The repertoire consists of about 25,000 clones, with roughly 72% occurring once and the leading ten covering approximately 10%. Study-level findings and limits: Vaccination elicited immune responses in roughly 93% of patients.

Time point indicated: week 11, during vaccination. Doses consisted of 300 ug of mutant IDH1 20-mer peptide each, paired with topical imiquimod. V was pared by 3 bases and J by 1 base, with 2 bases of the junction left unmatched. From germline, CDR1 is SGHRS and CDR2 YFSETQ. This CDR3 region has 16 residues. The sequenced sample was peripheral blood mononuclear cells (PBMCs), obtained from a glioma patient whose treatment included an IDH1 peptide vaccine. This TCR was recovered from a man aged 18-30 years with glioma. Some clones in this sample may be carry-over from other donors' samples. The chain joins TRBV5-1 to TRBJ2-2; 11 nucleotides agree with TRBD1. CDR3 nucleotides: TGCGCCAGCAGCTGGGGGACAGGGGGGAACACCGGGGAGCTGTTTTTT. It translates to CASSWGTGGNTGELFF.